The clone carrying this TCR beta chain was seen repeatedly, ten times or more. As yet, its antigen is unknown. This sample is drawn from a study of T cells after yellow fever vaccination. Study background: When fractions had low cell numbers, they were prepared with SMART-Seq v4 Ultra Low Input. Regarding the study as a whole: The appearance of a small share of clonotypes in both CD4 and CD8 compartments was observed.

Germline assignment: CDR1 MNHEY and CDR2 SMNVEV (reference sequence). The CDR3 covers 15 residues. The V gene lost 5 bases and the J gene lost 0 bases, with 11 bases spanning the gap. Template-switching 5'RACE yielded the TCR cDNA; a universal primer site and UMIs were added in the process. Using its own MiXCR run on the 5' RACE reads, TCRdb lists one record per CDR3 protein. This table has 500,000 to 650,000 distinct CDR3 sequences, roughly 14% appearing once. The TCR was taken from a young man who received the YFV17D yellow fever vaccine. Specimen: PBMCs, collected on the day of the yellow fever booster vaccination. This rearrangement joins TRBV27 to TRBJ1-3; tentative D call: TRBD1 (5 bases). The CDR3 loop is CASSTGRVSGNTIYF. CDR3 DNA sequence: TGTGCCAGCAGTACGGGACGGGTCTCTGGAAACACCATATATTTT.